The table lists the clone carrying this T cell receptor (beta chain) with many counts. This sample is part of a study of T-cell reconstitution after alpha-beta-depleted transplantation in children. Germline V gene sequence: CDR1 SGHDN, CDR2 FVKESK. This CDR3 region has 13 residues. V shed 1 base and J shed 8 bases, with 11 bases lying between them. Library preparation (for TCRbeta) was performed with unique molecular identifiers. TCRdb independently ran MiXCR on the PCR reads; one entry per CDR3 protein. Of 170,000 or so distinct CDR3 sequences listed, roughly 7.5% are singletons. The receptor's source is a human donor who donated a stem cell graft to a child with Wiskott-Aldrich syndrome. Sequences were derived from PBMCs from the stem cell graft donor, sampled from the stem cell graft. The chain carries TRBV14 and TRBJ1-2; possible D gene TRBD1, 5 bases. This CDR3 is CASSQVSQGGYTF. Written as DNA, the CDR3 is TGTGCCAGCAGCCAAGTATCGCAGGGAGGCTACACCTTC.